This T cell receptor beta chain was found in a study of vaccination effects on CD4 cells after COVID-19. Study in general: As their vaccination, participants received two doses of either BNT162b2 or mRNA-1273.

This clone showed up just a few times. The antigen is unknown. Before sequencing, viral peptide pools were used by the ViraFEST assay to expand antigen-specific CD4+ T cells. Subsequent to a culture period of approximately 11 days, CD4+ T cells were isolated. Nucleocapsid antibodies stayed negative before and after vaccination, showing no earlier SARS-CoV-2 infection. Study-wide points: Marked clonal contraction was seen late after vaccination (in both infection- and vaccine-induced clones).

Germline trimming cut 8 bases from V and 8 bases from J; bases unmatched to any gene: 11. CDR3 length: 14 residues. Germline CDR1 is GTSNPN and CDR2 is SVGIG (reference sequence). The assay was immunoSEQ multiplex PCR, and TCRdb's table has in-frame clones only and misses some. This table holds about 73,000 clones, about four fifths found once. This TCR was sampled from a human donor who received a COVID-19 vaccine. V gene TRBV30 combines with J gene TRBJ1-6, with 8 bases identical to TRBD1. This specimen consisted of CD4+ T cells from PBMCs cultured with HCoV-NL63 spike peptides, obtained before COVID-19 vaccination. The CDR3 sequence is CAPISGQADSPLHF. CDR3 nucleotides: TGTGCCCCGATTTCGGGACAGGCCGATTCACCCCTCCACTTT.